Each of the 15 T cell receptor beta chains below was sequenced from the same sample in a study of cytomegalovirus exposure and HLA in healthy donors. PCR was performed using 60 Vbeta and 13 Jbeta primers. The assay was immunoSEQ multiplex PCR, and TCRdb's table has in-frame clones only and misses some. The table lists tens of thousands of clones, around 80% of them singletons. Sequencing used PBMCs. Source of these receptors: a male donor in good health and CMV-seropositive.

The chain is built from TRBV7-6 and TRBJ1-2; D may be TRBD1 (6 bases). Trimming stripped 2 bases from V and 0 bases from J, with 10 bases between. The CDR3 consists of 15 residues. CDR1 SGHVS and CDR2 FNYEAQ come from the germline V gene. In DNA, the CDR3 is TGTGCCAGCAGCTTATTCGGGGGGCCTAACTATGGCTACACCTTC. It specifies CASSLFGGPNYGYTF.

The chain joins TRBV6-1 to TRBJ1-3; no firm D call. V shed 4 bases and J shed 5 bases, with 12 bases lying between them. The length of the CDR3 is 14 residues. Germline loops: CDR1 MNHNS, CDR2 SASEGT. CDR3 nucleotides: TGTGCCAGCAGTGTGGAACAGATGAGAAACACCATATATTTT. Protein sequence: CASSVEQMRNTIYF.

This chain links TRBV18 with TRBJ1-1; a weak D match, TRBD1 (6 bases). V lost 4 bases to trimming and J lost 4 bases, with 22 bases between them. The length of the CDR3 is 17 residues. CDR1 KGHSH and CDR2 LQKENI come from the germline V gene. The CDR3 nucleotides read TGTGCCAGCTCACGACTACCGCAAACAGGGACCGGCACTGAAGCTTTCTTT. Protein: CASSRLPQTGTGTEAFF.

In its sample, this clone was seen a few times. The chain is built from TRBV28 and TRBJ2-7, with D maybe TRBD1 (6 bases). V lost 6 bases to trimming and J lost 6 bases, with 21 bases between them. The CDR3 covers 15 residues. Germline V lookup: CDR1 MDHEN, CDR2 SYDVKM. CDR3 coding DNA: TGTGCCAGCAGGCCAGTGGGTGGGAGAGGGGGCGAGCAGTACTTC. Protein product: CASRPVGGRGGEQYF.

This clone was seen a few times. The V gene is TRBV19, the J gene TRBJ2-1; TRBD1 matches 7 bases. Losses at the gene ends were 5 bases for V and 0 bases for J; bases not matched to a gene: 4. This CDR3 region has 15 residues. Germline CDR1 is LNHDA and CDR2 is SQIVND (reference sequence). The CDR3 loop reads CASSPDRASYNEQFF. The CDR3 DNA reads TGTGCCAGTAGTCCCGACAGGGCCTCCTACAATGAGCAGTTCTTC.

The rearrangement uses TRBV11-1 and TRBJ2-3, with 7 bases identical to TRBD1. The CDR3 is 16 residues long. Germline values: CDR1 SGHAT, CDR2 FQDESV (reference sequence). The junction had 9 bases not matched to a gene; V was cut back by 6 bases and J by 0 bases. CDR3 in amino acids: CASSSAGTASTDTQYF. The CDR3, as DNA: TGTGCCAGCAGTAGCGCCGGGACAGCTAGCACAGATACGCAGTATTTT.

This chain uses TRBV2 with TRBJ2-1; the D gene is possibly TRBD2 (5 bases). CDR1 is SNHLY, CDR2 FYNNEI, per germline. Trimming removed 4 bases at V and 7 bases at J, with 14 bases between. This CDR3 region has 14 residues. CDR3 sequence (DNA): TGTGCCAGCAGTGGCGGGCTAAGTGGTAATGAGCAGTTCTTC. Residues: CASSGGLSGNEQFF. Filled out from reference TRBV2 and TRBJ2-1, the complete variable domain reads EPEVTQTPSHQVTQMGQEVILRCVPISNHLYFYWYRQILGQKVEFLVSFYNNEISEKSEIFDDQFSVERPDGSNFTLKIRSTKLEDSAMYFCASSGGLSGNEQFFGPGTRLTVL.

The rearrangement links TRBV5-5 to TRBJ2-7, with D unclear. The V end was cut by 2 bases, the J end by 1 base, with 7 bases between. The CDR3 is 13 amino acids. Per germline, CDR1 SGHKS and CDR2 YYEKEE (reference sequence). In nucleotides, the CDR3 is TGTGCCAGCAGCTTAAGCGTTTCCTACGAGCAGTACTTC. It is translated as CASSLSVSYEQYF.

The sample holds a few counts of this clone. The chain joins TRBV21-1 to TRBJ1-2; the tabulated D call, TRBD1, remains unverified against the DNA. TRBV21-1 counts as a pseudogene. This CDR3 has 16 amino acids. The DNA for the CDR3 is TGTGCCAGCAGCCCTCACCGGGACAGGGCCATATATGGCTACACCTTC. It codes for CASSPHRDRAIYGYTF.

Regarding this clone: The sample carries other DNA sequences with the same CDR3. The gene calls are TRBV18 and TRBJ2-7, with D unresolved. The V and J ends lost 6 bases and 10 bases respectively, with 25 bases between them. Germline loops: CDR1 KGHSH, CDR2 LQKENI. This CDR3 is built from 15 residues. DNA of the CDR3: TGTGCCAGCTCTCCAGGAGCCGGTCCCCAAGTTGAACAGTACTTC. This translates into CASSPGAGPQVEQYF.

This chain joins TRBV4-2 and TRBJ1-1; 7 bases agree with TRBD1. This CDR3 has 13 residues. V lost 3 bases and J lost 8; bases outside the gene matches: 6. Per germline, CDR1 LGHNA and CDR2 YNFKEQ. Here the CDR3 DNA reads TGTGCCAGCAGCCAGGTGACAGGGTCGGAAGCTTTCTTT. It codes for CASSQVTGSEAFF.

The CDR3 region is CASSPRDRGNGYTF. As DNA, the CDR3 is TGTGCCAGCAGTCCCCGGGACAGGGGGAATGGCTACACCTTC. V and J are TRBV28 and TRBJ1-2; 11 nucleotides line up with TRBD1. The CDR3 totals 14 residues. Germline CDR1 is MDHEN and CDR2 is SYDVKM. V shed 5 bases and J 6 bases; nucleotides not matched to a gene: 5.

J is TRBJ1-1 and V is TRBV18; D is perhaps TRBD1 (5 bases). Trimming pared 0 bases from V and 0 bases from J, leaving 20 bases between. The CDR3 totals 19 residues. Per germline, CDR1 KGHSH and CDR2 LQKENI. CDR3 amino acids: CASSPPGLRGAFMNTEAFF. The CDR3 DNA is TGTGCCAGCTCACCACCTGGCTTAAGGGGCGCATTCATGAACACTGAAGCTTTCTTT.

The V gene is TRBV6-1, the J gene TRBJ1-3, with D maybe TRBD1 (5 bases). CDR1 is MNHNS and CDR2 is SASEGT in the germline V gene. This CDR3 has 15 residues. V was cut by 4 bases and J by 0 bases, with 10 bases left in between. The CDR3 coding sequence is TGTGCCAGCAGTGCGGACACGAGCTCTGGAAACACCATATATTTT. Translating it yields CASSADTSSGNTIYF.

There are a few counts of this clone. One end of the junction fails to match germline, which may point to a read error. This chain uses TRBV30 with TRBJ2-2, with 7 bases identical to TRBD2. There are 15 residues in the CDR3. Germline V gene sequence: CDR1 GTSNPN, CDR2 SVGIG (reference sequence). CDR3: CARFRGGSKHRGAVF. For the CDR3, the DNA is TGTGCCCGATTCAGAGGCGGGAGTAAACACCGGGGAGCTGTTTTT.